The source of this TCR beta chain is a study of shared clonotypes between healthy human individuals. Assay: immunoSEQ multiplex PCR; the TCRdb copy retains only in-frame clones and omits some. This sample carries around 1,900,000 clones, over 85% of them seen once, and the ten largest clones take about 1.7%. Study-wide results and limits: Clonotypes shared by all four donors outscored non-shared clonotypes in generation probability. The sole specimen, blood, was sampled, and tissue repertoires likely differ.

This CDR3 region has 13 residues. CDR1 and CDR2 from the germline V gene are MNHEY and SMNVEV (reference sequence). V lost 4 bases, J lost 7 bases, and 11 bases lay in between. Selected positively for CCR7 and CD45RO-negative, naive CD8 cells excluded terminally differentiated effector memory CD45RA+ cells. This clone was seen just once. The antigen remains unidentified. The rearrangement links TRBV27 to TRBJ2-4; a possible D gene is TRBD2 (6 bases). This sequence was found in a man in his late teens or twenties in good health. Some clones in this sample may be carry-over from other donors' samples. Sequenced material: naive CD8+ T cells from PBMCs. CDR3 in amino acids: CASSSRAGNIQYF. The CDR3 bases are TGTGCCAGCAGTTCCAGGGCGGGGAACATTCAGTACTTC.